The T cell receptor (beta chain) under discussion was sequenced for a study of tumor-infiltrating lymphocytes in primary liver carcinoma. From around 0.5 ug of total RNA, TCR beta-specific cDNA was reverse-transcribed using a constant-region primer. Employing slightly modified ARM-PCR, three nested multiplex PCR rounds were run, and these gave rise to the TCR beta libraries. The study ran its first two PCR rounds for nine to ten cycles each, using TRBV1-TRBV30 forward primers and a C-beta reverse primer. TCRdb independently ran MiXCR on the multiplex PCR reads; one entry per CDR3 protein. The sample has approximately 330,000 distinct CDR3 sequences; about 65% are singletons. Study-wide findings and caveats: Lesser overlap characterized tumor-adjacent and tumor-blood pairs relative to tumor region pairs. Since the samples were bulk and unsorted, the CD4+ and CD8+ repertoires were not compared.

Blood RNA came from unsorted whole blood; germline DNA was also extracted. Chronic HBV infection was present, with no prior treatment. What was collected before surgery was roughly 4 milliliters of peripheral blood. The CDR3 covers 14 residues. From germline, CDR1 is MNHEY and CDR2 SVGEGT. Of note for this clonotype: What it binds is unknown. Relative to the germline gene, one junction end is altered; a read error may explain this.

V and J are TRBV6-2 or TRBV6-3 and TRBJ1-1; 7 bases line up with TRBD1. This clonotype was obtained from a man aged 35 to 55 with primary liver carcinoma and hepatitis B virus infection. Specimen: peripheral blood. CDR3 DNA sequence: TGTGCCGGCAGTTCGACAGGGATGAACACTGAAGCTTTCTTT. Translation gives CAGSSTGMNTEAFF.